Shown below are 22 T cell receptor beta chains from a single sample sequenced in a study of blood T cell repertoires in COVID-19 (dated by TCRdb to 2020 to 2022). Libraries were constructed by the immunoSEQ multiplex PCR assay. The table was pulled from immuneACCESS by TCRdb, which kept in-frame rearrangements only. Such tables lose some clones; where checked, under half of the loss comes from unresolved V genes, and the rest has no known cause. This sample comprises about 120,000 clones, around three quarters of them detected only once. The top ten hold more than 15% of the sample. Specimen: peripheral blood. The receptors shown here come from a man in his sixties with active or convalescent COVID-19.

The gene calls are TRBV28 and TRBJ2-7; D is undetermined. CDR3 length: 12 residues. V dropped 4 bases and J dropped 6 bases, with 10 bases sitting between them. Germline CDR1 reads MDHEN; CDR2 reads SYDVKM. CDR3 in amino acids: CASSSSRREQYF. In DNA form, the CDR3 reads TGTGCCAGCAGTTCCTCTCGTCGCGAGCAGTACTTC. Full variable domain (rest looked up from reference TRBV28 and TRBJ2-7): DVKVTQSSRYLVKRTGEKVFLECVQDMDHENMFWYRQDPGLGLRLIYFSYDVKMKEKGDIPEGYSVSREKKERFSLILESASTNQTSMYLCASSSSRREQYFGPGTRLTVT.

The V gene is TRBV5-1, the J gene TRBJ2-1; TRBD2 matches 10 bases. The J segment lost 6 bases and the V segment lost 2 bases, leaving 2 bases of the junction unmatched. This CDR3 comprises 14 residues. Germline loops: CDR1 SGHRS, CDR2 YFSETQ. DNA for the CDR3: TGCGCCAGCAGCTTCAGACTAGCGGGCAATGAGCAGTTCTTC. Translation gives CASSFRLAGNEQFF.

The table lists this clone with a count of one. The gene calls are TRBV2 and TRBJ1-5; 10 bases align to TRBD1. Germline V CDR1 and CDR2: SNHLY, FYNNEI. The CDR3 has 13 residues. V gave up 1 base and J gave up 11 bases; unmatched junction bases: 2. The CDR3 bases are TGTGCCAGCAGTGAAGAGGACAGGGGGTCCCAGCATTTT. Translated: CASSEEDRGSQHF.

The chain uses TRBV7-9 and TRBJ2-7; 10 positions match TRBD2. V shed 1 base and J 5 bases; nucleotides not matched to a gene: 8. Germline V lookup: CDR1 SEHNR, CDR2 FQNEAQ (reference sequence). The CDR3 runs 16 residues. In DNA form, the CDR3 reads TGTGCCAGCAGCTTAGGAGCTAGCGGGAGCCGCGACGAGCAGTACTTC. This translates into CASSLGASGSRDEQYF.

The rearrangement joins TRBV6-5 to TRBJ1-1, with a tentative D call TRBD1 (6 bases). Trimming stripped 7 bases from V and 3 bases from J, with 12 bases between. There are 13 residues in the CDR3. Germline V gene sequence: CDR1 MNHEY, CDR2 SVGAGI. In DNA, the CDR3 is TGTGCCAGCAACAGGGAAATAGACACTGAAGCTTTCTTT. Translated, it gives CASNREIDTEAFF.

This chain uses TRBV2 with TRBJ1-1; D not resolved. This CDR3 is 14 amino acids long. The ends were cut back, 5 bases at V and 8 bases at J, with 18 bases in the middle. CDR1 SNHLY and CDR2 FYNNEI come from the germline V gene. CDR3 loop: CASSTVRTGREAFF. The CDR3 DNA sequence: TGTGCCAGCAGTACAGTCCGGACGGGGAGAGAAGCTTTCTTT.

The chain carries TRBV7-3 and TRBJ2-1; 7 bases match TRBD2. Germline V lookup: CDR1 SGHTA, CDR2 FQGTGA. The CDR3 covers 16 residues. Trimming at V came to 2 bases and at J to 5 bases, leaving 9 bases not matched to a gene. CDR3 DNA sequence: TGTGCCAGCAGCTTATTGGGGGGAGGGGACCACAATGAGCAGTTCTTC. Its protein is CASSLLGGGDHNEQFF.

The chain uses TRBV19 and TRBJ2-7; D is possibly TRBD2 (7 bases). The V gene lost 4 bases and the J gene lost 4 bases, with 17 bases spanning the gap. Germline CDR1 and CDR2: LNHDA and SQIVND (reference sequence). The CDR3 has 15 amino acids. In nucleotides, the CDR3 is TGTGCCAGTAGTACCATGGGGGGGCGCGGATACGAGCAGTACTTC. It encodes CASSTMGGRGYEQYF.

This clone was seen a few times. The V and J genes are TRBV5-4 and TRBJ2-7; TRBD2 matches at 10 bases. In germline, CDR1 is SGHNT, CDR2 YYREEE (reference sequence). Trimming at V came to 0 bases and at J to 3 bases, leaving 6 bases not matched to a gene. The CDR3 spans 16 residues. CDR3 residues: CASSLASIAGGYEQYF. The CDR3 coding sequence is TGTGCCAGCAGCTTGGCCTCAATAGCGGGAGGCTACGAGCAGTACTTC.

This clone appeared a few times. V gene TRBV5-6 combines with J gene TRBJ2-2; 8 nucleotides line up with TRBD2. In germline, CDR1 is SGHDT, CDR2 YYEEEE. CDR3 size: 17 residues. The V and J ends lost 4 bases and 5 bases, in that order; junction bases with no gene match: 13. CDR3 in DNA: TGTGCCAGCAGCCCCCGGGGCAGCGGGAGTTTTACCGGGGAGCTGTTTTTT. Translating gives CASSPRGSGSFTGELFF.

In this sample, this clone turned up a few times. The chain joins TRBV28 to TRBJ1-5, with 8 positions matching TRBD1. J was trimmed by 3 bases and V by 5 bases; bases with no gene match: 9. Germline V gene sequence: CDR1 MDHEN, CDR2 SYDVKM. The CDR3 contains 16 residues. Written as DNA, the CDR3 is TGTGCCAGCAGTGCGACAGGGGTTGGGCCCAATCAGCCCCAGCATTTT. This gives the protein CASSATGVGPNQPQHF.

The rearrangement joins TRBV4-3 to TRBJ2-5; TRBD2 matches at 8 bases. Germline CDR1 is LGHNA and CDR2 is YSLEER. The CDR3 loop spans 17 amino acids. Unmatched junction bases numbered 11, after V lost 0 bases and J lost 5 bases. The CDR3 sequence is CASSQDTTGGPGETQYF. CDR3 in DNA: TGCGCCAGCAGCCAAGATACAACGGGAGGGCCCGGGGAGACCCAGTACTTC.

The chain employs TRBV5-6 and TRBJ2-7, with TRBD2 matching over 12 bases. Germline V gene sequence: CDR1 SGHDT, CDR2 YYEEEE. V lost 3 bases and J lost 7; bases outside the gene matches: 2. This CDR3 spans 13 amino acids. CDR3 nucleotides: TGTGCCAGCAGCTCCGGGACTAGCGGGGAGCAGTACTTC. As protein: CASSSGTSGEQYF.

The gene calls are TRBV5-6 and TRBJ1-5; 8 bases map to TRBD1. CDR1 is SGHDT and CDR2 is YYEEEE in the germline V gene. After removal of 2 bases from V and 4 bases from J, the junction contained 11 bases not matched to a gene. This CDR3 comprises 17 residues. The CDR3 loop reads CASSFKPGQGTNQPQHF. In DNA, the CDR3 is TGTGCCAGCAGCTTTAAGCCCGGACAGGGTACGAATCAGCCCCAGCATTTT.

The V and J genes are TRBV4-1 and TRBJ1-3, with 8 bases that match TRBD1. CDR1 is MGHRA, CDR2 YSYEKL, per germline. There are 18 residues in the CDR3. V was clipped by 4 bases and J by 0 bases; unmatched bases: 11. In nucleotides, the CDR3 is TGCGCCAGCAGCCCAGAGGGGCAGGGGGCGAGCTCTGGAAACACCATATATTTT. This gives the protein CASSPEGQGASSGNTIYF.

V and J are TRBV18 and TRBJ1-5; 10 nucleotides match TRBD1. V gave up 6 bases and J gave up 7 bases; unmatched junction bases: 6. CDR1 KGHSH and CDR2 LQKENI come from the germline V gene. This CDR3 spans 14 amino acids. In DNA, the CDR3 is TGTGCCAGCTCTCAGACAGGGGGCGGGCAGCCCCAGCATTTT. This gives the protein CASSQTGGGQPQHF.

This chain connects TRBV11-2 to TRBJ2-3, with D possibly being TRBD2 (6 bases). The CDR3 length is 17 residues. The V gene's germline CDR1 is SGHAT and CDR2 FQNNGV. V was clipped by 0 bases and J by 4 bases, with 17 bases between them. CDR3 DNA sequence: TGTGCCAGCAGCTTAGATGGGACGGGAGCCTTCCCAGATACGCAGTATTTT. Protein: CASSLDGTGAFPDTQYF.

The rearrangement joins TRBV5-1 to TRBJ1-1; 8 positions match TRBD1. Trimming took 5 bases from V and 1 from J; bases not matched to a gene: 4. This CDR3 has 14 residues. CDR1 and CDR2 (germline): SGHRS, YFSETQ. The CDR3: CASSQGAGNTEAFF. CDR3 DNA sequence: TGCGCCAGCAGTCAGGGGGCTGGGAACACTGAAGCTTTCTTT.

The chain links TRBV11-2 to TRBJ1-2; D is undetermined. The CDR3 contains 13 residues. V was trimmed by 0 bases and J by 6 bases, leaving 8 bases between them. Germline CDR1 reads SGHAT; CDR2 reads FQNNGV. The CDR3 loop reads CASSLDFRDGYTF. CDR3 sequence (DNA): TGTGCCAGCAGCTTAGATTTCCGGGATGGCTACACCTTC.

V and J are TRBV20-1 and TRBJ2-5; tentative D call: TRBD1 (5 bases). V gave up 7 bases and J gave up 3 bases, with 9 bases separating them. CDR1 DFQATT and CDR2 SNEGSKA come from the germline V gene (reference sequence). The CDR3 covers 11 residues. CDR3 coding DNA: TGCAGTGGACAGACGAAAGAGACCCAGTACTTC. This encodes CSGQTKETQYF.

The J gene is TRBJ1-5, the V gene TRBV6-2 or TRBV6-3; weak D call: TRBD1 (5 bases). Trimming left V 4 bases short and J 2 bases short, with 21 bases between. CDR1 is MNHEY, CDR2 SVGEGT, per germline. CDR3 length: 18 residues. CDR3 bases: TGTGCCAGCAGTTCAACATTGGGGGGGGTTGGAGGCAATCAGCCCCAGCATTTT. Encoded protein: CASSSTLGGVGGNQPQHF.

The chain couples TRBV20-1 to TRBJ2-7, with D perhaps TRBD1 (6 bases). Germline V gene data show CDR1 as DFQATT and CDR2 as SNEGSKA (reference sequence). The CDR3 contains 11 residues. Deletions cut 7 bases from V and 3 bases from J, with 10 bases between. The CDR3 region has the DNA TGCAGTGTTCAGGGGATCTACGAGCAGTACTTC. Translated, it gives CSVQGIYEQYF.